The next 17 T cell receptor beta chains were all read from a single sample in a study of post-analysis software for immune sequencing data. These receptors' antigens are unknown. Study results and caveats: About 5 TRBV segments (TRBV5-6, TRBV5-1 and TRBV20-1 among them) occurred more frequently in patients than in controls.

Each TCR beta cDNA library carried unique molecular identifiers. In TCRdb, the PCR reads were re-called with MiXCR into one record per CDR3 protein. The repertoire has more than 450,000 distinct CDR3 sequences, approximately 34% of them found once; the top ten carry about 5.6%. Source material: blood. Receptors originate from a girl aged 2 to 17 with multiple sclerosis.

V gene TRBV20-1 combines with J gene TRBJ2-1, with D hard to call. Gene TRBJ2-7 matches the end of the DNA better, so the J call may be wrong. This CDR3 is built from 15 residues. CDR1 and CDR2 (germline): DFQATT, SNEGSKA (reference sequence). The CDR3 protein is CSASPRGSSYNEQYF. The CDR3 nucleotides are TGCAGTGCTAGCCCTCGTGGAAGCTCCTACAATGAGCAGTACTTC.

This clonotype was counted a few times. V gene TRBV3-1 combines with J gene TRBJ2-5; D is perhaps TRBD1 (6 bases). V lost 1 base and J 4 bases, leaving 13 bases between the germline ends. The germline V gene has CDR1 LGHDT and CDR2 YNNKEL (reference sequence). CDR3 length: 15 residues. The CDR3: CASSQGVGAGETQYF. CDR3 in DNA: TGTGCCAGCAGCCAAGGCGTGGGGGCGGGAGAGACCCAGTACTTC.

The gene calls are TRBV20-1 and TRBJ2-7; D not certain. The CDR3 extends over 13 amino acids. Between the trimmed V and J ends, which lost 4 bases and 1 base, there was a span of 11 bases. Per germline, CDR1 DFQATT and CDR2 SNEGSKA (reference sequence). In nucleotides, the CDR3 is TGCAGTGCTATGGGCCACGCATCCTACGAGCAGTACTTC. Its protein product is CSAMGHASYEQYF.

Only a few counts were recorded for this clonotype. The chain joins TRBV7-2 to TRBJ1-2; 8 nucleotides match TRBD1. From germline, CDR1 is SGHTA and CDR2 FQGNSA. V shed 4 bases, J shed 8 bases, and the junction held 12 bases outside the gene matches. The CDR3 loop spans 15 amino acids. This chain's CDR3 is CASSWGQATGEGYTF. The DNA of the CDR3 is TGTGCCAGCAGCTGGGGACAGGCCACAGGGGAAGGCTACACCTTC.

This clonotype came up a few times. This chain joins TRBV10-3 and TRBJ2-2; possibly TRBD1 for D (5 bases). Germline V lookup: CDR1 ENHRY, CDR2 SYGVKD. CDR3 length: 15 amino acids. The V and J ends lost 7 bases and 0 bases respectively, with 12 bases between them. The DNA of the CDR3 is TGTGCCATCATGGACATTAACGCGAACACCGGGGAGCTGTTTTTT. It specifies CAIMDINANTGELFF.

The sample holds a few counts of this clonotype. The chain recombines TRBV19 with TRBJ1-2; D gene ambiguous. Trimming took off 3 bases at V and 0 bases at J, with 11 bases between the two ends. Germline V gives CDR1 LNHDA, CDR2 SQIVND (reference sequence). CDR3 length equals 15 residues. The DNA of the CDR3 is TGTGCCAGTAGTATCGCGGGGAGAACTAACTATGGCTACACCTTC. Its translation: CASSIAGRTNYGYTF. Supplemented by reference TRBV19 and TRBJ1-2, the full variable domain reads DGGITQSPKYLFRKEGQNVTLSCEQNLNHDAMYWYRQDPGQGLRLIYYSQIVNDFQKGDIAEGYSVSREKKESFPLTVTSAQKNPTAFYLCASSIAGRTNYGYTFGSGTRLTVV.

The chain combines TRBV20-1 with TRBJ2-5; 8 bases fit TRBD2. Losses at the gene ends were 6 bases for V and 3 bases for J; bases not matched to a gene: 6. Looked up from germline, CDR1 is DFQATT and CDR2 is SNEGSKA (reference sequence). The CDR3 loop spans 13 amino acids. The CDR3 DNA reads TGCAGTGCGAGTCGGGGGGGCGAAGAGACCCAGTACTTC. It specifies CSASRGGEETQYF.

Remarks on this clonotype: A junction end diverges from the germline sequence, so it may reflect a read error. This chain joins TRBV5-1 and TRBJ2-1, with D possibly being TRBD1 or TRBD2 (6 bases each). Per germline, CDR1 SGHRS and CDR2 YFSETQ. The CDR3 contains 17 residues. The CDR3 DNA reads TGCGCCGGCAGCTTGGCCGGGGGCTCCACATCCTACAATGAGCAGTTCTTC. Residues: CAGSLAGGSTSYNEQFF.

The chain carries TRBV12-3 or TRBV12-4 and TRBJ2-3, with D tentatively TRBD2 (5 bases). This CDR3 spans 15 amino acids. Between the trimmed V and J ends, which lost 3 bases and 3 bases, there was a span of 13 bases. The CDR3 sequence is CASSFPTGKTDTQYF. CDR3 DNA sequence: TGTGCCAGCAGTTTCCCCACGGGAAAAACAGATACGCAGTATTTT.

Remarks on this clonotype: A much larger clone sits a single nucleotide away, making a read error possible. The CDR3 region is CSGGNQYF. In nucleotides, the CDR3 is TGCAGTGGGGGGAACCAGTACTTC. The V call is TRBV20-1, the J call TRBJ2-5, with D perhaps matching TRBD1 or TRBD2 (5 bases each). V was pared by 7 bases and J by 10 bases, with 7 bases between. The CDR3 runs 8 residues. Germline V gives CDR1 DFQATT, CDR2 SNEGSKA (reference sequence).

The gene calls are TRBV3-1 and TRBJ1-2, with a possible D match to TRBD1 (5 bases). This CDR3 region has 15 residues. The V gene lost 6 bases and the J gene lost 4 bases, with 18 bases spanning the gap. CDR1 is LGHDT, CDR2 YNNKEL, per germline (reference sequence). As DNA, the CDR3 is TGTGCCAGCAGGAAGGGGCGGACCGTGGGCTATGGCTACACCTTC. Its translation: CASRKGRTVGYGYTF.

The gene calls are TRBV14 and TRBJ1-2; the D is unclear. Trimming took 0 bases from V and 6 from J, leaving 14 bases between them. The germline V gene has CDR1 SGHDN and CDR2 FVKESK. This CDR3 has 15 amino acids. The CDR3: CASSQEVWGRDGYTF. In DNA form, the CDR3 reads TGTGCCAGCAGCCAAGAAGTTTGGGGTCGGGATGGCTACACCTTC.

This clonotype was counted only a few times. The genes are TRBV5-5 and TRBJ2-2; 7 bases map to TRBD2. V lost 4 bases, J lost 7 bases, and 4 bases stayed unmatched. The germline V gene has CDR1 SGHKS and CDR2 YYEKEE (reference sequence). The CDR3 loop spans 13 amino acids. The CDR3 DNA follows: TGTGCCAGCAGCGGACTAGTGGGCGGGGAGCTGTTTTTT. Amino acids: CASSGLVGGELFF.

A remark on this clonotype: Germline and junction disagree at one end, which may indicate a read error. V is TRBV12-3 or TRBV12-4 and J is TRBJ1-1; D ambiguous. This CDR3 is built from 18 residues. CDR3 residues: CASSFSPWSGSLNAEAFF. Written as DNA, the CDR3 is TGTGCCAGCAGTTTTAGTCCCTGGTCAGGATCCCTGAACGCTGAAGCTTTCTTT.

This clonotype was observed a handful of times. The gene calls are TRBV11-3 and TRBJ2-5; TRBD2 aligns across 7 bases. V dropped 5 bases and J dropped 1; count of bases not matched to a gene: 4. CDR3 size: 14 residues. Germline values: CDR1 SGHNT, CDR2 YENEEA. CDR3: CASSNRLAQETQYF. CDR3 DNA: TGTGCCAGCAGCAATCGACTAGCCCAAGAGACCCAGTACTTC.

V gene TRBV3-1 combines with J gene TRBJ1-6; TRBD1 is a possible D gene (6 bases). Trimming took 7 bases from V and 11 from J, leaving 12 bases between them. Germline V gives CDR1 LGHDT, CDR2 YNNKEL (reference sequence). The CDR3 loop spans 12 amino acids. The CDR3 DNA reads TGTGCCAGCACGGGGGCGTCGGCACCCCTCCACTTT. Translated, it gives CASTGASAPLHF.

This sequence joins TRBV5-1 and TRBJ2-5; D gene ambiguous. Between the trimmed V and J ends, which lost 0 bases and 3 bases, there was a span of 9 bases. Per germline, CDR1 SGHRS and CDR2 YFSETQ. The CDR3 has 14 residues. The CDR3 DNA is TGCGCCAGCAGCTTGGAGCATCTTAAAGAGACCCAGTACTTC. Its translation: CASSLEHLKETQYF.